Below are 10 T cell receptor beta chains sequenced from a single sample in a study of response to subunit inactivated influenza vaccine (dated by TCRdb to between 2017 and 2018). Library creation used RT-PCR. TCRdb shows the sequencer as Illumina HiSeq 2500. The raw public data were reprocessed by TCRdb itself: fastp quality trimming at Q25, MiXCR clonotype calling, in-frame beta chains only. Duplicate CDR3 protein sequences are folded into a single record with the most common DNA and genes. The sample profile shows about 520,000 distinct CDR3 sequences; about 25% of them were found once. The ten largest clonotypes hold approximately 1.9% of the sample. The sample was CD4+ T cells sorted from PBMCs, taken less than 6 days after vaccination. The source is a man in his forties or fifties who received an inactivated influenza vaccine. Donor details come from another sample of the same person, matched by shared clones.

The gene calls are TRBV6-1 and TRBJ2-7; 7 nucleotides align to TRBD2. The length of the CDR3 is 15 residues. Per the germline V gene, CDR1 is MNHNS and CDR2 is SASEGT. The J segment lost 2 bases and the V segment lost 2 bases, leaving 6 bases of the junction unmatched. Here the CDR3 reads CASSENLAAPYEQYF. The CDR3, as DNA: TGTGCCAGCAGTGAAAACCTAGCGGCACCCTACGAGCAGTACTTC.

In its sample, this clonotype was seen once. The CDR3 DNA sequence: TGTGCCATCAGTGTAACAAGGGAAGAGACCCAGTACTTC. Its protein product is CAISVTREETQYF. This chain links TRBV10-3 with TRBJ2-5; D gene ambiguous. The V end lost 4 bases, the J end lost 3 bases, and 9 bases lay between the germline ends. From germline, CDR1 is ENHRY and CDR2 SYGVKD. The CDR3 length is 13 residues.

This clonotype was counted only a few times. The V gene is TRBV7-9, the J gene TRBJ1-6; D is undetermined. Trimming stripped 5 bases from V and 10 bases from J, with 12 bases between. The CDR3 covers 13 residues. Germline-derived CDR1 and CDR2 are SEHNR and FQNEAQ (reference sequence). CDR3 region: CASSTTADSPLHF. Written as DNA, the CDR3 is TGTGCCAGCAGCACCACCGCAGACTCACCCCTCCACTTT. The whole variable domain, filled in from reference TRBV7-9 and TRBJ1-6, reads DTGVSQNPRHKITKRGQNVTFRCDPISEHNRLYWYRQTLGQGPEFLTYFQNEAQLEKSRLLSDRFSAERPKGSFSTLEIQRTEQGDSAMYLCASSTTADSPLHFGNGTRLTVT.

This clonotype was counted between two and nine times. The chain combines TRBV12-3 or TRBV12-4 with TRBJ2-7; D perhaps matches TRBD1 (6 bases). CDR3 size: 14 residues. V lost 7 bases and J 3 bases, leaving 16 bases between the germline ends. The CDR3 coding sequence is TGTGCCAGCACCGCCGGGACACCGATCTACGAGCAGTACTTC. It is translated as CASTAGTPIYEQYF.

This clonotype was detected a few times. The rearrangement links TRBV7-9 to TRBJ2-1, with D possibly TRBD2 on 6 matching bases. Germline assignment: CDR1 SEHNR and CDR2 FQNEAQ (reference sequence). This CDR3 has 16 amino acids. V was trimmed by 5 bases and J by 8 bases, leaving 22 bases between them. CDR3 loop: CASSETTRRLTDEQFF. The DNA of the CDR3 is TGTGCCAGCAGCGAGACGACTAGACGGTTAACCGATGAGCAGTTCTTC.

The chain links TRBV20-1 to TRBJ2-7; unclear D gene. CDR1 and CDR2 (germline): DFQATT, SNEGSKA (reference sequence). CDR3 size: 14 residues. V was cut by 7 bases and J by 0 bases, with 16 bases left in between. CDR3 sequence (DNA): TGCAGTGGAAAGTTGGAGCTCAGCTCCTACGAGCAGTACTTC. It translates to CSGKLELSSYEQYF.

This sequence joins TRBV5-1 and TRBJ1-6, with TRBD1 matching 8 bases. V dropped 4 bases and J dropped 7; count of bases not matched to a gene: 7. The germline gives CDR1 SGHRS, CDR2 YFSETQ. The CDR3 covers 15 residues. This CDR3 reads CASSKPDRDNSPLHF. CDR3 DNA: TGCGCCAGCAGCAAACCGGACAGGGACAATTCACCCCTCCACTTT.

V usage is TRBV30 and J usage is TRBJ1-1; D gene ambiguous. Germline values: CDR1 GTSNPN, CDR2 SVGIG (reference sequence). Trimming took off 2 bases at V and 2 bases at J, with 3 bases between the two ends. The CDR3 consists of 11 residues. This CDR3 is CAWSYNTEAFF. The CDR3 nucleotides read TGTGCCTGGAGTTACAACACTGAAGCTTTCTTT.

J is TRBJ2-6 and V is TRBV4-3; 10 bases match TRBD1. CDR1 LGHNA and CDR2 YSLEER come from the germline V gene. This CDR3 comprises 18 residues. The ends lost 3 bases at V and 0 bases at J; junction bases unmatched: 5. The CDR3 DNA follows: TGCGCCAGCAGCCAGCAGGACAGGGGGTTCTCTGGGGCCAACGTCCTGACTTTC. It yields the protein CASSQQDRGFSGANVLTF.

In this sample, this clonotype turned up many times. J is TRBJ2-1 and V is TRBV29-1; TRBD2 aligns across 7 bases. V lost 6 bases and J lost 5; bases outside the gene matches: 10. Germline values: CDR1 SQVTM, CDR2 ANQGSEA. The CDR3 is 14 residues long. The CDR3 nucleotides read TGCAGCGTCGCCCGGGGGGACTTGAACAATGAGCAGTTCTTC. This encodes CSVARGDLNNEQFF.